These T cell receptor beta chains were read from a single sample in a study of T cell repertoires in cytomegalovirus infection. TCRdb reprocessed the reads with MiXCR, giving one entry per CDR3 protein. The sample has hundreds of thousands of distinct CDR3 sequences; about a third are singletons. Source material: PBMCs. The receptors derive from a human donor in good health (CMV status not recorded). Some clones in this sample may be carry-over from other donors' samples. CDR3s include the opening cysteine and the closing phenylalanine or tryptophan. The D gene is left open where the match is weak. Clone size is stated in some rows and not others, as once, few, many or a class when expanded.

v_call	j_call	clone_size	d_call	cdr3_nt	cdr3_aa
TRBV7-2	TRBJ2-2	many	NA	TGTGCCAGCAGCTTAGCGCTAGTAGCCAAGGATTGGAACACCGGGGAGCTGTTTTTT	CASSLALVAKDWNTGELFF
TRBV7-8	TRBJ2-3	many	NA	TGTGCCAGCAGCTTAGATTTATTGGCCACCCAAGGCACAGATACGCAGTATTTT	CASSLDLLATQGTDTQYF
TRBV7-9	TRBJ2-7	once	TRBD1	TGTGCCAGCAGCTTTAGGGGGCGACCATACGAGCAGTACTTC	CASSFRGRPYEQYF
TRBV7-2	TRBJ1-2	NA	NA	TGTGCCAGCAGCTTCGCCCTGGACGGTCTGTATGGCTACACCTTC	CASSFALDGLYGYTF
TRBV12-3/TRBV12-4	TRBJ2-1	few	TRBD2	TGTGCCAGCAGTGCCCGGACTAGCGGGAGTAACAATGAGCAGTTCTTC	CASSARTSGSNNEQFF
TRBV12-3/TRBV12-4	TRBJ2-7	few	NA	TGTGCCAGCAGTTGGGGCAGCAGTTTTTACGAGCAGTACTTC	CASSWGSSFYEQYF
TRBV12-3/TRBV12-4	TRBJ1-5	few	NA	TGTGCCAGCAGTTTATCCCTCCGGACCCAGCATTTT	CASSLSLRTQHF
TRBV6-5	TRBJ1-4	NA	NA	TGTGCCAGCAAAATGAGAGGGGAAAAACTGTTTTTT	CASKMRGEKLFF
TRBV6-2/TRBV6-3	TRBJ2-3	few	NA	TGTGCCAGCAGCCCAGTATATGTGGATACGCAGTATTTT	CASSPVYVDTQYF
TRBV7-2	TRBJ2-7	few	NA	TGTGCCAGCATGCGGGACGACGAGCAGTACTTC	CASMRDDEQYF
TRBV24-1	TRBJ2-1	NA	NA	TGTGCCACCGGTAACTTACAGGGTACGTCCTACAATGAGCAGTTCTTC	CATGNLQGTSYNEQFF
TRBV20-1	TRBJ2-7	few	TRBD2	TGCAGTGCTTACCCGGGACTAGCTCTATACGAGCAGTACTTC	CSAYPGLALYEQYF
TRBV10-3	TRBJ2-7	NA	NA	TGTGCCTCTAGCGACGCCGTAAGGGACCCCGAGCAGTACTTC	CASSDAVRDPEQYF
TRBV19	TRBJ2-7	few	NA	TGTGCCAGTAGTATCGCAGGGAACGAGCAGTACTTC	CASSIAGNEQYF
TRBV24-1	TRBJ2-3	once	TRBD2	TGTGCCACGGAGACTAGCGGGGCTGGTACGCAGTATTTT	CATETSGAGTQYF
TRBV20-1	TRBJ2-1	NA	TRBD2	TGCAGTGCTAGAGATCTGACTAGGGGAGGGAATGAGCAGTTCTTC	CSARDLTRGGNEQFF
TRBV7-4	TRBJ1-1	few	NA	TGTGCCAGCAGCTTAGTGGCAGGGAGGGTGAACACTGAAGCTTTCTTT	CASSLVAGRVNTEAFF
TRBV5-1	TRBJ2-1	once	NA	TGCGCCAGCAGCTTGGCTTGGGGGGAAGGGTTGAATGAGCAGTTCTTC	CASSLAWGEGLNEQFF
TRBV20-1	TRBJ2-5	NA	NA	TGCAGTGAGACCTCTGGAACCCAAGAGACCCAGTACTTC	CSETSGTQETQYF
TRBV28	TRBJ1-5	few	NA	TGTGCCAGCAGTCTCCGGGACAAGCTTACTCAGCCCCAGCATTTT	CASSLRDKLTQPQHF
TRBV27	TRBJ2-7	few	TRBD2	TGTGCCAGCAGTTTATCGGGACTAGCGGGAGCTTACTCCTACGAGCAGTACTTC	CASSLSGLAGAYSYEQYF
TRBV19	TRBJ1-5	NA	NA	TGTGCCAGTAGTACCTTGGGGCCGGGGAATCAGCCCCAGCATTTT	CASSTLGPGNQPQHF
TRBV7-6	TRBJ2-7	NA	TRBD1	TGTGCCAGCAGCTTAGCGGGGACAGCTCCCCCTTACGAGCAGTACTTC	CASSLAGTAPPYEQYF
TRBV10-3	TRBJ2-3	NA	TRBD1	TGTGCCATCAGTGGAAGGGGGCAGTCGGATACGCAGTATTTT	CAISGRGQSDTQYF
TRBV11-2	TRBJ2-1	NA	NA	TGTGCCAGCAGGCCAGGCGGACGGATTCTACATGTTGAGCAGTTCTTC	CASRPGGRILHVEQFF
TRBV7-2	TRBJ2-1	few	TRBD2	TGTGCCAGCAGCCGGACTAGCGGGAGGGAGCAGTTCTTC	CASSRTSGREQFF
TRBV4-1	TRBJ1-1	few	TRBD1	TGCGCCAGCAGCCAAGATCGGGGGACAGGGCCGGGCACTGAAGCTTTCTTT	CASSQDRGTGPGTEAFF
TRBV5-1	TRBJ1-2	few	TRBD1	TGCGCCAGCAGCCCGGAATCCGGACAGGGCGGGTATGGCTACACCTTC	CASSPESGQGGYGYTF